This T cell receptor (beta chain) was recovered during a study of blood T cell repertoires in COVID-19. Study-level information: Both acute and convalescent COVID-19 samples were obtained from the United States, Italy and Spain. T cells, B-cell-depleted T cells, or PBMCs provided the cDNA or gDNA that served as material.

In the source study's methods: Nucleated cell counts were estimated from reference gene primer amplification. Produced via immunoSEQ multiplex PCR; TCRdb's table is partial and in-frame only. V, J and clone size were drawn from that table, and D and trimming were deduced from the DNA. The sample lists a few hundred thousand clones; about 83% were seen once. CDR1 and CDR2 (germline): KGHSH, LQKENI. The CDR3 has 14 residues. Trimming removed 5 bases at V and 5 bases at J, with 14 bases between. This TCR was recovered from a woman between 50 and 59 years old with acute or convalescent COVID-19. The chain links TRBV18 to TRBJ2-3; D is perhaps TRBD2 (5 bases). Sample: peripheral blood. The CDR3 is CASSYMVGEDTQYF. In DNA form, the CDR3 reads TGTGCCAGCTCATACATGGTCGGGGAAGATACGCAGTATTTT. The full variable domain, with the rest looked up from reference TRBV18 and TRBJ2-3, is NAGVMQNPRHLVRRRGQEARLRCSPMKGHSHVYWYRQLPEEGLKFMVYLQKENIIDESGMPKERFSAEFPKEGPSILRIQQVVRGDSAAYFCASSYMVGEDTQYFGPGTRLTVL.